Below are 5 T cell receptor beta chains sequenced from a single sample in a study of T cells in Graves' hyperthyroidism and ophthalmopathy. RNA transcripts provided the source from which TCR beta CDR3 regions were amplified. The study used the HTBI primer set for a first-round RT-PCR of the TCR CDR3. Each CDR3 protein gets one entry after TCRdb re-called the multiplex PCR reads with MiXCR. The table records 560,000 or so distinct CDR3 sequences, 20% of them present only once. The sequenced material came from blood. The receptors stem from a middle-aged man with Graves' ophthalmopathy.

The table lists this clonotype with many counts. V gene TRBV28 combines with J gene TRBJ1-1; tentatively, D is TRBD1 (5 bases). Trimming cost V 2 bases and J 4 bases, with 17 bases left between them. The germline gives CDR1 MDHEN, CDR2 SYDVKM. This CDR3 region has 16 residues. The CDR3, as DNA: TGTGCCAGCAGTTTAATATCAGGCAGGGTGGCCACTGAAGCTTTCTTT. This codes for CASSLISGRVATEAFF.

V is TRBV24-1 and J is TRBJ2-3; 10 bases agree with TRBD2. This CDR3 is 15 amino acids long. The junction had 12 bases not matched to a gene; V was cut back by 9 bases and J by 7 bases. Germline V gene data show CDR1 as KGHDR and CDR2 as SFDVKD. As DNA, the CDR3 is TGTGCCACCTGTCTAGCGGGAGTTTTTTCCAATACGCAGTATTTT. Its protein product is CATCLAGVFSNTQYF.

Here the CDR3 DNA reads TGCAGTGCTAAATCCGGGACTAGCGGGGGAGCCTACTACAATGAGCAGTTCTTC. It codes for CSAKSGTSGGAYYNEQFF. V is TRBV20-1 and J is TRBJ2-1; TRBD2 matches 14 bases. CDR3 size: 18 residues. The J segment lost 3 bases and the V segment lost 4 bases, leaving 11 bases of the junction unmatched. From germline, CDR1 is DFQATT and CDR2 SNEGSKA (reference sequence).

At least ten counts were recorded for this clonotype. The chain recombines TRBV2 with TRBJ1-2, with D perhaps matching TRBD1 (6 bases). Trimming shortened V by 9 bases and J by 2 bases, and 13 bases separated the two germline ends. Looked up from germline, CDR1 is SNHLY and CDR2 is FYNNEI. This CDR3 is 13 amino acids long. As DNA, the CDR3 is TGTGCCAGGAGATTGACAGGCAACTATGGCTACACCTTC. Encoded protein: CARRLTGNYGYTF.

The genes are TRBV9 and TRBJ1-5, with D unclear. The V end was cut by 1 base, the J end by 4 bases, with 6 bases between. The CDR3 has 13 amino acids. Germline CDR1 and CDR2: SGDLS and YYNGEE. The CDR3 nucleotides are TGTGCCAGCAGCGTATCTGAGAATCAGCCCCAGCATTTT. Translation: CASSVSENQPQHF.